Judged by abundance, the clone carrying this T cell receptor (beta chain) is large (0.1 to 1%). What it binds is unknown. Whole-study findings and limits: The TCR gene usage of tumor memory CD4+ T cells clustered together with blood and lymph node memory CD4+ cells and with lymph node naive CD4+ cells. Under 2.3% of tumor Treg sequences matched blood Tregs or memory cells.

Trimming took 6 bases from V and 4 from J, leaving 18 bases between them. The CDR3 has 15 amino acids. Amplification of TRBV12-4/TRBJ1-2 clonotypes used adaptor-ligated barcode primers. TCRdb redid the calling of the multiplex PCR reads with MiXCR, one entry per CDR3 protein. The sample consists of approximately 1,000 distinct CDR3 sequences, roughly 6.7% of them appearing once. The memory fraction was CD4+CD45RO+CD25- cells. Sequenced: memory CD4+ T cells sorted from blood. The subset is: memory CD4+ T cells, CD4+CD45RO+CD25-. The chain recombines TRBV12-3 or TRBV12-4 with TRBJ1-2; tentatively, D is TRBD1 (5 bases). The TCR comes from a female donor with breast cancer. CDR3 sequence (DNA): TGTGCCAGCAGCCCAGGACAACCAAGGCTCTATGGCTACACCTTC. Translating it yields CASSPGQPRLYGYTF.